Shown below are 29 T cell receptor beta chains from a single sample sequenced in a study of blood T cell repertoires in COVID-19. Profiled with immunoSEQ multiplex PCR; TCRdb holds only in-frame clones, not every one. The sample lists about 40,000 clones; about 88% were seen once. The sample taken for sequencing was peripheral blood. All receptors derive from a man aged 50-59 years in a cohort sampled during active COVID-19.

The chain couples TRBV3-1 (or the pseudogene TRBV3-2) to TRBJ2-5, with 9 bases fitting TRBD1. V lost 8 bases, J lost 5 bases, and 9 bases stayed unmatched. The CDR3 is 14 amino acids. CDR1 and CDR2 (germline): LGHDT, YNNKEL (reference sequence). The CDR3 loop is CASVAQGAGETQYF. In nucleotides, the CDR3 is TGTGCCAGCGTGGCACAGGGGGCGGGGGAGACCCAGTACTTC.

The V gene is TRBV7-9, the J gene TRBJ2-5, with 8 bases that match TRBD2. Looked up from germline, CDR1 is SEHNR and CDR2 is FQNEAQ (reference sequence). V was clipped by 5 bases and J by 0 bases; unmatched bases: 2. CDR3 length: 14 amino acids. CDR3 DNA sequence: TGTGCCAGCAGCCCGCGGGAGGACCAAGAGACCCAGTACTTC. This translates into CASSPREDQETQYF.

The rearrangement links TRBV19 to TRBJ2-1, with TRBD2 as a possible D gene (6 bases). Germline V gene lookup returns CDR1 LNHDA and CDR2 SQIVND (reference sequence). This CDR3 spans 16 amino acids. Trimming pared 3 bases from V and 7 bases from J, leaving 19 bases between. The CDR3 DNA reads as TGTGCCAGTAGTATTGAGGCGGGACCCCGGTGGAATGAGCAGTTCTTC. Translating gives CASSIEAGPRWNEQFF.

This chain links TRBV5-4 with TRBJ2-7, with TRBD1 matching 7 bases. J gave up 2 bases and V 0 bases, and 2 bases lay outside the gene matches. This CDR3 has 14 amino acids. Germline values: CDR1 SGHNT, CDR2 YYREEE (reference sequence). The CDR3 sequence is CASSLVGTAYEQYF. The DNA of the CDR3 is TGTGCCAGCAGCTTGGTGGGGACAGCCTACGAGCAGTACTTC.

This sequence joins TRBV5-1 and TRBJ2-2; D possibly corresponds to TRBD1 (6 bases). Deletions cut 1 base from V and 8 bases from J, with 12 bases between. The CDR3 length is 14 residues. The V gene's germline CDR1 is SGHRS and CDR2 YFSETQ. The CDR3 loop is CASSLLTGKGELFF. The CDR3 bases are TGCGCCAGCAGCTTGTTAACAGGGAAGGGGGAGCTGTTTTTT.

The chain employs TRBV19 and TRBJ1-1, with TRBD1 identical over 10 bases. This CDR3 has 13 residues. The trim removed 7 bases at V and 8 bases at J, leaving 7 bases unmatched. Germline CDR1 LNHDA, CDR2 SQIVND (reference sequence). The CDR3 loop is CASTETGGREAFF. CDR3 coding DNA: TGTGCCAGTACCGAGACAGGGGGCAGGGAAGCTTTCTTT. Full variable domain (remainder filled in from reference TRBV19 and TRBJ1-1): DGGITQSPKYLFRKEGQNVTLSCEQNLNHDAMYWYRQDPGQGLRLIYYSQIVNDFQKGDIAEGYSVSREKKESFPLTVTSAQKNPTAFYLCASTETGGREAFFGQGTRLTVV.

This chain connects TRBV5-1 to TRBJ2-1; 8 positions match TRBD2. CDR3 length: 16 residues. Germline CDR1 is SGHRS and CDR2 is YFSETQ. With 7 bases clipped from V and 7 bases from J, the junction kept 16 bases outside the gene matches. This CDR3 is CASGRSLREGQNEQFF. The CDR3 DNA reads as TGCGCCAGCGGGAGGTCCCTCCGGGAGGGCCAAAATGAGCAGTTCTTC.

V and J are TRBV9 and TRBJ2-1; D possibly corresponds to TRBD2 (6 bases). The germline CDR1 and CDR2 sequences are SGDLS and YYNGEE. V was pared by 5 bases and J by 3 bases, with 12 bases between. This CDR3 is 14 amino acids long. CDR3 region: CASRGEDGYNEQFF. CDR3 DNA sequence: TGTGCCAGCAGAGGGGAGGACGGCTACAATGAGCAGTTCTTC.

The chain employs TRBV6-5 and TRBJ1-2; weak D call: TRBD1 (5 bases). The V end was cut by 6 bases, the J end by 4 bases, with 15 bases between. In germline, CDR1 is MNHEY, CDR2 SVGAGI. This CDR3 comprises 14 residues. The CDR3 sequence is CASSLTAPGYGYTF. In nucleotides, the CDR3 is TGTGCCAGCAGCCTGACAGCCCCCGGCTATGGCTACACCTTC.

The chain recombines TRBV11-2 with TRBJ1-2; D might be TRBD1 (5 bases). This CDR3 has 15 amino acids. Trimming stripped 1 base from V and 0 bases from J, with 9 bases between. The germline gives CDR1 SGHAT, CDR2 FQNNGV. The CDR3 DNA reads TGTGCCAGCAGCTTAGGGCAGACAGCTAACTATGGCTACACCTTC. It codes for CASSLGQTANYGYTF.

This clone showed up just a few times. The rearrangement links TRBV25-1 to TRBJ1-5, with a possible D match to TRBD1 (5 bases). The CDR3 length is 13 residues. With 8 bases removed from V and 7 bases from J, the gap between germline ends came to 15 bases. Germline values: CDR1 MGHDK, CDR2 SYGVNS. Here the CDR3 reads CASSDGGSQPQHF. The CDR3 DNA follows: TGTGCCAGCTCCGACGGGGGGAGCCAGCCCCAGCATTTT.

The chain couples TRBV30 to TRBJ2-6; a weak D match, TRBD1 (6 bases). This CDR3 spans 15 amino acids. Germline CDR1 is GTSNPN and CDR2 is SVGIG (reference sequence). The ends were cut back, 2 bases at V and 1 base at J, with 9 bases in the middle. The CDR3: CAWSPDSSGANVLTF. DNA of the CDR3: TGTGCCTGGAGTCCGGACAGTTCTGGGGCCAACGTCCTGACTTTC.

The CDR3 coding sequence is TGCGCCAGCAGCTTGGACAGCGAGACCCAGTACTTC. Translated: CASSLDSETQYF. V usage is TRBV5-1 and J usage is TRBJ2-5; D gene ambiguous. The CDR3 runs 12 residues. Germline V gene data show CDR1 as SGHRS and CDR2 as YFSETQ. V lost 0 bases, J lost 5 bases, and 5 bases lay in between.

The chain recombines TRBV6-5 with TRBJ2-2; 8 bases align to TRBD1. CDR1 MNHEY and CDR2 SVGAGI come from the germline V gene. The CDR3 length is 15 residues. V gave up 5 bases and J gave up 6 bases; unmatched junction bases: 8. CDR3 bases: TGTGCCAGCAGTCCTAGGACAGGGAGGCCCGGGGAGCTGTTTTTT. Its protein is CASSPRTGRPGELFF.

The chain carries TRBV6-1 and TRBJ2-6; D not resolved. V was clipped by 1 base and J by 0 bases, with 4 bases between them. From germline, CDR1 is MNHNS and CDR2 SASEGT. CDR3 length: 15 amino acids. The CDR3 coding sequence is TGTGCCAGCAGTGAAGGGAGCTCTGGGGCCAACGTCCTGACTTTC. Protein product: CASSEGSSGANVLTF.

The rearrangement links TRBV5-5 to TRBJ2-2; the D gene is possibly TRBD1 (6 bases). The CDR3 sequence is 14 residues long. V was cut by 6 bases and J by 7 bases, with 16 bases left in between. Per the germline V gene, CDR1 is SGHKS and CDR2 is YYEKEE (reference sequence). DNA of the CDR3: TGTGCCAGCAACTACGGACAGTCGGTCGGGGAGCTGTTTTTT. Amino acids: CASNYGQSVGELFF.

This chain connects TRBV13 to TRBJ2-3; tentatively, D is TRBD2 (6 bases). V was pared by 4 bases and J by 5 bases, with 10 bases between. CDR3 length: 13 residues. Germline V gene sequence: CDR1 PRHDT, CDR2 FYEKMQ (reference sequence). In DNA, the CDR3 is TGTGCCAGCAGCTCCCCAGCGGGAGATACGCAGTATTTT. Amino acid sequence: CASSSPAGDTQYF.

J is TRBJ2-5 and V is TRBV11-3; D gene uncertain. This CDR3 is built from 11 residues. The ends were cut back, 4 bases at V and 4 bases at J, with 4 bases in the middle. Germline V gene lookup returns CDR1 SGHNT and CDR2 YENEEA. This chain's CDR3 is CASSSRETQYF. CDR3 DNA sequence: TGTGCCAGCAGCTCCAGAGAGACCCAGTACTTC. Combining the CDR3 with reference TRBV11-3 and TRBJ2-5 gives the whole variable domain EAGVVQSPRYKIIEKKQPVAFWCNPISGHNTLYWYLQNLGQGPELLIRYENEEAVDDSQLPKDRFSAERLKGVDSTLKIQPAELGDSAVYLCASSSRETQYFGPGTRLLVL.

J is TRBJ1-4 and V is TRBV7-9, with 7 bases lining up with TRBD1. The CDR3 spans 15 residues. Per the germline V gene, CDR1 is SEHNR and CDR2 is FQNEAQ (reference sequence). V shed 3 bases, J shed 4 bases, and the junction held 5 bases outside the gene matches. The CDR3 is CASSFWGQSNEKLFF. The CDR3 DNA is TGTGCCAGCAGCTTTTGGGGACAGAGTAATGAAAAACTGTTTTTT.

The chain uses TRBV21-1 and TRBJ2-3; the table gives TRBD2 as D, unverified against the DNA. TRBV21-1 is an annotated pseudogene. The CDR3 loop spans 15 amino acids. In DNA, the CDR3 is TGTGCCAGCAGCGTTGGCGGGCGACTCACAGATACGCAGTATTTT. Its translation is CASSVGGRLTDTQYF.

The chain couples TRBV15 to TRBJ2-3; no firm D call. Germline CDR1 reads LNHNV; CDR2 reads YYDKDF (reference sequence). The V gene lost 3 bases and the J gene lost 0 bases, with 10 bases spanning the gap. This CDR3 has 15 residues. In DNA, the CDR3 is TGTGCCACCAGCAGGTTCGGGTCGAGCACAGATACGCAGTATTTT. Residues: CATSRFGSSTDTQYF.

The chain joins TRBV5-1 to TRBJ2-7; possibly TRBD1 for D (6 bases). Germline V lookup: CDR1 SGHRS, CDR2 YFSETQ. The CDR3 extends over 15 amino acids. V lost 0 bases and J lost 2, with 12 bases in between. Here the CDR3 DNA reads TGCGCCAGCAGCTTGGAGCAGGGGCCAACCTACGAGCAGTACTTC. This translates into CASSLEQGPTYEQYF.

The J gene is TRBJ2-7, the V gene TRBV2, with a weak D call TRBD1 (7 bases). The V gene lost 6 bases and the J gene lost 1 base, with 13 bases spanning the gap. This CDR3 has 14 amino acids. Germline-derived CDR1 and CDR2 are SNHLY and FYNNEI. CDR3: CASRGGGSSYEQYV. The CDR3 region has the DNA TGTGCCAGCAGAGGAGGGGGCAGTTCCTACGAGCAGTACGTC.

The rearrangement uses TRBV4-1 and TRBJ2-3, with D unclear. CDR1 is MGHRA and CDR2 is YSYEKL in the germline V gene. Trimming pared 3 bases from V and 2 bases from J, leaving 3 bases between. There are 12 residues in the CDR3. CDR3 sequence: CASSHLTDTQYF. The CDR3 coding sequence is TGCGCCAGCAGCCACCTCACAGATACGCAGTATTTT.

J is TRBJ2-3 and V is TRBV11-2, with 7 bases that match TRBD2. In germline, CDR1 is SGHAT, CDR2 FQNNGV. The trim removed 5 bases at V and 4 bases at J, leaving 9 bases unmatched. The CDR3 extends over 15 amino acids. The CDR3 DNA follows: TGTGCCAGCAGCCCTGGGGGGGAGACAGCAGATACGCAGTATTTT. Encoded protein: CASSPGGETADTQYF. The complete variable domain, with remaining parts taken from reference TRBV11-2 and TRBJ2-3, reads EAGVAQSPRYKIIEKRQSVAFWCNPISGHATLYWYQQILGQGPKLLIQFQNNGVVDDSQLPKDRFSAERLKGVDSTLKIQPAKLEDSAVYLCASSPGGETADTQYFGPGTRLTVL.

The gene calls are TRBV7-2 and TRBJ2-3; weak D call: TRBD2 (6 bases). The V gene lost 5 bases and the J gene lost 6 bases, with 15 bases spanning the gap. Germline loops: CDR1 SGHTA, CDR2 FQGNSA. The CDR3 is made up of 14 amino acids. The CDR3: CASSPGGPGDTQYF. The CDR3 region has the DNA TGTGCCAGCAGCCCCGGGGGTCCCGGGGATACGCAGTATTTT.

The chain links TRBV11-1 to TRBJ2-5; no reliable D call. The CDR3 is 11 residues long. Germline loops: CDR1 SGHAT, CDR2 FQDESV (reference sequence). The V end was cut by 7 bases, the J end by 5 bases, with 8 bases between. Written as DNA, the CDR3 is TGTGCCAGCATCCCGGAGGAGACCCAGTACTTC. Protein product: CASIPEETQYF.

This sequence joins TRBV4-3 and TRBJ2-3; D is unresolved. The CDR3 has 14 residues. Germline assignment: CDR1 LGHNA and CDR2 YSLEER. V shed 0 bases and J shed 4 bases, with 8 bases lying between them. CDR3 DNA: TGCGCCAGCAGCCAAGATCGTTTCTCAGATACGCAGTATTTT. Protein: CASSQDRFSDTQYF.

The chain combines TRBV6-5 with TRBJ1-6, with D possibly TRBD1 on 6 matching bases. The CDR3 is 14 residues long. V was shortened by 2 bases and J by 10 bases, with 12 bases between the two germline ends. Germline V lookup: CDR1 MNHEY, CDR2 SVGAGI. As DNA, the CDR3 is TGTGCCAGCAGTTACCGGCAGGGACAATCACCCCTCCACTTT. This encodes CASSYRQGQSPLHF.